This is a list of T cell receptor beta chains from one sample in a study of blood T cells in healthy people across ages. TCRdb redid the calling of the 5' RACE reads with MiXCR, one entry per CDR3 protein. Here the sample spans over a million distinct CDR3 sequences, less than 45% being singletons. The sequenced sample was blood. Receptors originate from a woman aged 18-29 years in good health. CDR3s include the opening cysteine and the closing phenylalanine or tryptophan. Each record gives: clone size, D gene, V gene, J gene, CDR3 DNA, CDR3 protein. A D gene is named only where the DNA matches it firmly. The size field is filled for only some rows; it gives once, few, many or a size class.

>few|NA|TRBV14|TRBJ2-3
TGTGCCAGCAGCCAAGTTGGCGGTTACACAGATACGCAGTATTTT
CASSQVGGYTDTQYF
>NA|NA|TRBV7-9|TRBJ2-1
TGTGCCAGCGGCTATAGCGGCAGCTCCTACAATGAGCAGTTCTTC
CASGYSGSSYNEQFF
>NA|NA|TRBV9|TRBJ2-1
TGTGCCAGCAGCGTAGAAGGCGGGCGGTACAATGAGCAGTTCTTC
CASSVEGGRYNEQFF
>NA|NA|TRBV21-1|TRBJ2-1
TGTGCCAGCAGCAAATTATCCTTTCCCGTCGTTAGCGGGAGGGCCCATGAATCCTACAATGAGCAGTTCTTC
CASSKLSFPVVSGRAHESYNEQFF
>NA|NA|TRBV6-5|TRBJ1-1
TGTGCCAGCAGTTACTCGCGACGGGGAATGAACACTGAAGCTTTCTTT
CASSYSRRGMNTEAFF
>NA|TRBD1|TRBV2|TRBJ1-2
TGTGCCAGCATTGTGGACAGGGGGAATGGCTACACCTTC
CASIVDRGNGYTF
>few|NA|TRBV4-3|TRBJ2-1
TGCGCCAGCAGCCAAGAAGGCTCCAACTACAATGAGCAGTTCTTC
CASSQEGSNYNEQFF
>NA|NA|TRBV15|TRBJ2-7
TGTGCCACCAGCAGAGATCGCGGGACAGCTAACAATGAGCAGTACTTC
CATSRDRGTANNEQYF
>NA|NA|TRBV9|TRBJ2-6
TGTGCCAGCAGCGCCAGGAGCTCTGGGGCCAACGTCCTGACTTTC
CASSARSSGANVLTF
>many|NA|TRBV6-5|TRBJ2-3
TGTGCCGCGGGGCTAGTTTTCACAGATACGCAGTATTTT
CAAGLVFTDTQYF
>NA|NA|TRBV20-1|TRBJ1-1
TGCAGTGCTACCCGCCTCCGGGGGCACTTGAACACTGAAGCTTTCTTT
CSATRLRGHLNTEAFF
>few|TRBD2|TRBV15|TRBJ2-7
TGTGCCACCAGCTCCTCGACTAGCAGACCTACGAGTCAGTACTTC
CATSSSTSRPTSQYF
>once|TRBD1|TRBV20-1|TRBJ2-7
TGCAGTGCTTCGGACAGGGCCGACGAGCAGTACTTC
CSASDRADEQYF
>few|TRBD1|TRBV28|TRBJ2-7
TGTGCCAGCAGAACTGGACAGGCTTCATTCGAGCAGTACTTC
CASRTGQASFEQYF
>few|NA|TRBV20-1|TRBJ2-5
TGCAGTGCTCCGACTAGTCCTAAGACCCAGTACTTC
CSAPTSPKTQYF
>NA|TRBD2|TRBV5-1|TRBJ2-1
TGCGCCAGCAGCTCGCCTAGCGGGGACAATGAGCAGTTCTTC
CASSSPSGDNEQFF
>NA|NA|TRBV9|TRBJ1-1
TGTGCCAGCAGCGTAGTTGCAGGGGCCCCAAACACTGAAGCTTTCTTT
CASSVVAGAPNTEAFF
>NA|TRBD2|TRBV20-1|TRBJ2-1
TGCAGTGCTAGAGATCGGAGCGGGGGAGACACCTACAATGAGCAGTTCTTC
CSARDRSGGDTYNEQFF
>NA|NA|TRBV4-3|TRBJ1-1
TGCGCCAGCAGCCAAACGTTAGGGAACACTGAAGCTTTCTTT
CASSQTLGNTEAFF
>few|TRBD2|TRBV7-2|TRBJ2-1
TGTGCCAGCAGCTTAGCGCTCAGCGGGGGATTCAATGAGCAGTTCTTC
CASSLALSGGFNEQFF
>few|TRBD1|TRBV4-1|TRBJ1-2
TGCGCCAGCAGCCAGGCCGGGACAGGGGGAAACTATGGCTACACCTTC
CASSQAGTGGNYGYTF
>NA|TRBD2|TRBV20-1|TRBJ2-1
TGCAGTGCTAGAGTGCCTAGCGGGAGGGCCTACAATGAGCAGTTCTTC
CSARVPSGRAYNEQFF
>few|TRBD2|TRBV20-1|TRBJ2-7
TGCAGTGCTAGAGTCATGACTAGCGGGACGTACGAGCAGTACTTC
CSARVMTSGTYEQYF
>NA|NA|TRBV7-3|TRBJ2-1
TGTGCCAGCAGCCAAACCCCGCGCGGCAATGAGCAGTTCTTC
CASSQTPRGNEQFF
>many|NA|TRBV7-9|TRBJ2-3
TGTGCCAGCAGCACGGACAGCACAGATACGCAGTATTTT
CASSTDSTDTQYF
>NA|TRBD1|TRBV2|TRBJ1-2
TGTGCCAGCAGTAGCCCGGGACAGATTCATTATGGCTACACCTTC
CASSSPGQIHYGYTF
>NA|TRBD2|TRBV7-8|TRBJ2-1
TGTGCCAGCAGCATCATACTAGCGGGAGTTGGGGGTGAGCAGTTCTTC
CASSIILAGVGGEQFF
>NA|NA|TRBV3-1|TRBJ1-1
TGTGCCAGCAGCCAACATCGACCGAAAAGGGAATCGTTAAACACTGAAGCTTTCTTT
CASSQHRPKRESLNTEAFF
>few|TRBD2|TRBV28|TRBJ2-1
TGTGCCAGCAGCCCCCTGAGTTTTGCGGGAGGGTCAAAATTCTATGAGCAGTTCTTC
CASSPLSFAGGSKFYEQFF
>NA|NA|TRBV20-1|TRBJ1-2
TGCAGTGCTAGAGAACGGGACGTCTATGGCTACACCTTC
CSARERDVYGYTF
>NA|TRBD1|TRBV5-1|TRBJ2-2
TGCGTCAGCAGCTTGGACAGGGGGCACACCGGGGAGCTGTTTTTT
CVSSLDRGHTGELFF